The 5 T cell receptor beta chains presented below share a single source sample, sequenced in a study of blood T cell repertoires in COVID-19. The method was immunoSEQ multiplex PCR; TCRdb's version includes in-frame clones alone and lacks a portion of them. The top ten clones hold around a tenth of a sample with fewer than 300,000 clones, more than 75% of them seen once. The sequenced material came from peripheral blood. The receptors derive from a man between 45 and 60 years old with COVID-19, enrolled during active disease.

This chain connects TRBV5-6 to TRBJ2-4; D is perhaps TRBD1 (5 bases). This CDR3 comprises 15 residues. Germline CDR1 and CDR2: SGHDT and YYEEEE. Deletions cut 0 bases from V and 1 base from J, with 8 bases between. The CDR3 bases are TGTGCCAGCAGCTTGGCCTCAGGGGCCAAAAACATTCAGTACTTC. Its translation: CASSLASGAKNIQYF.

The chain employs TRBV7-5 and TRBJ1-1; no DNA check was done on the table's D call, TRBD1. TRBV7-5 is deemed a pseudogene. The CDR3 runs to 16 residues. CDR3 in amino acids: CARSLLQESLNTEAFF. The CDR3 DNA reads as TGTGCCAGAAGCTTACTACAGGAGTCCTTGAACACTGAAGCTTTCTTT.

The chain has TRBV19 and TRBJ1-5, with D perhaps matching TRBD1 (5 bases). Trimming took off 1 base at V and 6 bases at J, with 7 bases between the two ends. Looked up from germline, CDR1 is LNHDA and CDR2 is SQIVND (reference sequence). CDR3 length: 13 amino acids. CDR3 sequence reads: CASSIGGGQPQHF. The CDR3 DNA is TGTGCCAGTAGTATAGGGGGGGGTCAGCCCCAGCATTTT. Supplemented by reference TRBV19 and TRBJ1-5, the full variable domain reads DGGITQSPKYLFRKEGQNVTLSCEQNLNHDAMYWYRQDPGQGLRLIYYSQIVNDFQKGDIAEGYSVSREKKESFPLTVTSAQKNPTAFYLCASSIGGGQPQHFGDGTRLSIL.

The gene calls are TRBV19 and TRBJ1-5; 9 bases are shared with TRBD1. The CDR3 consists of 15 residues. Germline V gene lookup returns CDR1 LNHDA and CDR2 SQIVND (reference sequence). V shed 5 bases and J 4 bases; nucleotides not matched to a gene: 6. This CDR3 reads CASSPGTGWNQPQHF. The CDR3 DNA follows: TGTGCCAGTAGTCCGGGGACAGGGTGGAATCAGCCCCAGCATTTT.

The gene calls are TRBV29-1 and TRBJ1-1, with D uncertain. Germline CDR1 and CDR2: SQVTM and ANQGSEA. With 1 base removed from V and 8 bases from J, the gap between germline ends came to 5 bases. This CDR3 contains 10 residues. The DNA of the CDR3 is TGCAGCGTTGAAGCCGAGGAAGCTTTCTTT. Protein product: CSVEAEEAFF. The full variable domain, completed using reference TRBV29-1 and TRBJ1-1, is SAVISQKPSRDICQRGTSLTIQCQVDSQVTMMFWYRQQPGQSLTLIATANQGSEATYESGFVIDKFPISRPNLTFSTLTVSNMSPEDSSIYLCSVEAEEAFFGQGTRLTVV.